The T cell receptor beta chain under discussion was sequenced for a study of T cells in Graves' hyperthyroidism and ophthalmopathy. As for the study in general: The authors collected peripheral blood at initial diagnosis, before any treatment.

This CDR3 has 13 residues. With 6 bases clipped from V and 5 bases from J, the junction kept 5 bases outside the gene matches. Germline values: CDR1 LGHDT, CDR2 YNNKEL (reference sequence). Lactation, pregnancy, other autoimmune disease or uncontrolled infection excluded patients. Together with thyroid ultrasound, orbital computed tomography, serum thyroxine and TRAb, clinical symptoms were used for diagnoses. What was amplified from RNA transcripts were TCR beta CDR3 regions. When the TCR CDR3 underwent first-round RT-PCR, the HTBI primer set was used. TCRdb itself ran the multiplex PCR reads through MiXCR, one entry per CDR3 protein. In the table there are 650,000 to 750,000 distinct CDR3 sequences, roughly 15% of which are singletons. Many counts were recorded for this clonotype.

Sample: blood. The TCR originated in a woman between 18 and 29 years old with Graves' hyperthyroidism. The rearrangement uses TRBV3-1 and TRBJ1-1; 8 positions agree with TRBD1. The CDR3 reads CASSRGDRTEAFF. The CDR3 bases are TGTGCCAGCAGTCGAGGGGACAGGACTGAAGCTTTCTTT. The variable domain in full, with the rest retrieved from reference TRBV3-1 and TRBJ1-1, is DTAVSQTPKYLVTQMGNDKSIKCEQNLGHDTMYWYKQDSKKFLKIMFSYNNKELIINETVPNRFSPKSPDKAHLNLHINSLELGDSAVYFCASSRGDRTEAFFGQGTRLTVV.